The next 7 T cell receptor beta chains were all read from a single sample in a study of blood T cell repertoires in COVID-19. This table comes from immunoSEQ multiplex PCR, and its TCRdb copy is limited to in-frame clones, with some not included. The sample shows about 49,000 clones, roughly 80% of them seen only once. Sequenced: peripheral blood. The source is an older woman with acute or convalescent COVID-19.

This clone was observed a handful of times. The chain combines TRBV12-5 with TRBJ1-3; 10 positions agree with TRBD1. With 5 bases clipped from V and 4 bases from J, the junction kept 14 bases outside the gene matches. This CDR3 spans 18 amino acids. Per the germline V gene, CDR1 is LGHNT and CDR2 is FRNRAP. The CDR3 sequence: CASGQGTGAWGAGNTIYF. The CDR3 region has the DNA TGTGCTAGTGGTCAGGGGACAGGGGCTTGGGGCGCCGGAAACACCATATATTTT.

The chain links TRBV10-3 to TRBJ1-2, with 7 positions matching TRBD1. After removal of 5 bases from V and 6 bases from J, the junction contained 12 bases not matched to a gene. Germline CDR1 is ENHRY and CDR2 is SYGVKD. There are 15 residues in the CDR3. DNA for the CDR3: TGTGCCATCAGTCTTTCCCCGGGACAGAGCGATGGCTACACCTTC. Translated: CAISLSPGQSDGYTF.

This rearrangement joins TRBV4-1 to TRBJ2-4, with D tentatively TRBD2 (7 bases). The CDR3 sequence is 15 residues long. V lost 1 base, J lost 6 bases, and 13 bases lay in between. Germline CDR1 MGHRA, CDR2 YSYEKL. CDR3 sequence (DNA): TGCGCCAGCAGCCAAGGGGGGGGCCAGGGAAACATTCAGTACTTC. The encoded protein is CASSQGGGQGNIQYF.

This rearrangement joins TRBV29-1 to TRBJ2-1; D remains ambiguous. Germline V gives CDR1 SQVTM, CDR2 ANQGSEA. The CDR3 loop spans 13 amino acids. V was cut by 4 bases and J by 5 bases, with 12 bases left in between. CDR3 sequence reads: CSVGQDLNNEQFF. For the CDR3, the DNA is TGCAGCGTTGGACAAGACCTCAACAATGAGCAGTTCTTC.

The rearrangement joins TRBV27 to TRBJ2-7, with 8 bases identical to TRBD2. The CDR3 spans 15 residues. Germline V CDR1 and CDR2: MNHEY, SMNVEV (reference sequence). With V trimmed by 6 bases and J by 1 base, 8 bases remained unmatched. Here the CDR3 DNA reads TGTGCCAGCAGCGACGGGGGGGCCGGTTCCTACGAGCAGTACTTC. Amino acid sequence: CASSDGGAGSYEQYF.

V and J are TRBV6-5 and TRBJ1-1, with a weak D call TRBD1 (6 bases). V was cut by 5 bases and J by 5 bases, with 12 bases left in between. The CDR3 is 13 residues long. CDR1 is MNHEY and CDR2 is SVGAGI in the germline V gene. CDR3 sequence (DNA): TGTGCCAGCAGTCTAATACAGGGTACTGAAGCTTTCTTT. It yields the protein CASSLIQGTEAFF.

CDR3: CASSVWTSGSNEQFF. In DNA form, the CDR3 reads TGTGCCAGCAGCGTATGGACTAGCGGGAGTAATGAGCAGTTCTTC. The chain is built from TRBV9 and TRBJ2-1, with 13 bases matching TRBD2. With 1 base clipped from V and 7 bases from J, the junction kept 2 bases outside the gene matches. Germline lookup yields CDR1 SGDLS and CDR2 YYNGEE. There are 15 residues in the CDR3. Variable domain in full (rest from reference TRBV9 and TRBJ2-1): DSGVTQTPKHLITATGQRVTLRCSPRSGDLSVYWYQQSLDQGLQFLIQYYNGEERAKGNILERFSAQQFPDLHSELNLSSLELGDSALYFCASSVWTSGSNEQFFGPGTRLTVL.